Shown below are 17 T cell receptor beta chains from a single sample sequenced in a study of blood T cells in healthy people across ages. For the second PCR, which ran for about 6 to 12 cycles, a sample-barcoded 5' primer and a J-beta primer mix were used. From the 5' RACE reads, TCRdb called clonotypes with MiXCR, one entry per CDR3 protein. The sample lists some 1.5 million distinct CDR3 sequences, 42% occurring once. The sequenced sample consisted of blood. The receptors stem from a young woman in good health.

This clonotype was counted only a few times. The chain links TRBV5-1 to TRBJ2-1, with D possibly being TRBD1 (6 bases). CDR3 size: 14 residues. V lost 2 bases and J lost 5, with 11 bases in between. Germline V CDR1 and CDR2: SGHRS, YFSETQ. The CDR3 region is CASSFEWGHNEQFF. The CDR3 DNA reads as TGCGCCAGCAGCTTCGAGTGGGGGCACAATGAGCAGTTCTTC.

Regarding this clonotype: A read error may produce the germline difference seen at one junction end. The J gene is TRBJ2-1, the V gene TRBV20-1; 8 bases are a match to TRBD2. This CDR3 is 13 amino acids long. Germline values: CDR1 DFQATT, CDR2 SNEGSKA (reference sequence). This CDR3 is CSRGGGPFNEQFF. The CDR3 DNA reads TGTTCGAGGGGCGGGGGGCCTTTCAATGAGCAGTTCTTC.

The chain has TRBV12-3 or TRBV12-4 and TRBJ1-2, with D possibly matching TRBD1 (6 bases). The V gene lost 3 bases and the J gene lost 8 bases, with 13 bases spanning the gap. This CDR3 comprises 13 residues. The CDR3 DNA follows: TGTGCCAGCAGTTTGAGGGGGGTGCGGGGCTACACCTTC. It specifies CASSLRGVRGYTF.

This chain connects TRBV29-1 to TRBJ2-7; 8 nucleotides match TRBD2. This CDR3 is built from 13 residues. Germline V gives CDR1 SQVTM, CDR2 ANQGSEA. With V trimmed by 7 bases and J by 3 bases, 8 bases remained unmatched. The CDR3 bases are TGCAGCGCCTCGACTAGCGCCAACTACGAGCAGTACTTC. It specifies CSASTSANYEQYF.

This clonotype was detected only a few times. CDR3 residues: CASSPRDYTDTQYF. CDR3 sequence (DNA): TGTGCCAGCAGCCCCCGGGACTACACAGATACGCAGTATTTT. This chain uses TRBV7-2 with TRBJ2-3, with 7 bases that match TRBD2. V lost 5 bases to trimming and J lost 2 bases; unmatched junction nucleotides: 4. The germline CDR1 and CDR2 sequences are SGHTA and FQGNSA. There are 14 residues in the CDR3.

The V and J genes are TRBV6-6 and TRBJ2-4, with 10 nucleotides matching TRBD2. Germline values: CDR1 MNHNY, CDR2 SVGAGI (reference sequence). The CDR3 has 16 residues. The junction had 9 bases not matched to a gene; V was cut back by 2 bases and J by 8 bases. The CDR3 is CASSYPLAGARDIQYF. The CDR3 region has the DNA TGTGCCAGCAGTTACCCTCTAGCGGGAGCTAGGGACATTCAGTACTTC.

The rearrangement joins TRBV6-2 or TRBV6-3 to TRBJ2-2, with D unclear. The CDR3 spans 14 residues. The germline V gene encodes CDR1 MNHEY and CDR2 SVGEGT. Trimming shortened V by 0 bases and J by 3 bases, and 5 bases separated the two germline ends. CDR3 loop: CASSYSIDTGELFF. The CDR3, as DNA: TGTGCCAGCAGTTACTCGATTGACACCGGGGAGCTGTTTTTT.

The gene calls are TRBV27 and TRBJ2-2, with D perhaps matching TRBD2 (6 bases). This CDR3 has 17 amino acids. Germline assignment: CDR1 MNHEY and CDR2 SMNVEV (reference sequence). The V and J ends lost 3 bases and 4 bases respectively, with 18 bases between them. CDR3 protein: CASSFSFRGGTTGELFF. The CDR3 DNA reads TGTGCCAGCAGTTTTTCTTTCCGTGGAGGGACCACCGGGGAGCTGTTTTTT.

This clonotype was counted a few times. The chain couples TRBV5-1 to TRBJ2-1, with TRBD1 matching over 7 bases. The trim removed 4 bases at V and 4 bases at J, leaving 8 bases unmatched. The germline gives CDR1 SGHRS, CDR2 YFSETQ. This CDR3 has 15 residues. CDR3 region: CASSSRDSSYNEQFF. CDR3 DNA sequence: TGCGCCAGCAGCAGTCGGGACAGCAGTTACAATGAGCAGTTCTTC.

This sequence joins TRBV27 and TRBJ2-7; D gene ambiguous. Per germline, CDR1 MNHEY and CDR2 SMNVEV (reference sequence). Trimming cost V 5 bases and J 5 bases, with 13 bases left between them. There are 13 residues in the CDR3. The CDR3 loop reads CASSPMNNHEQYF. CDR3 bases: TGTGCCAGCAGTCCGATGAACAACCACGAGCAGTACTTC.

The rearrangement uses TRBV4-3 and TRBJ2-3; 12 positions agree with TRBD1. Trimming at V came to 1 base and at J to 7 bases, leaving 6 bases not matched to a gene. In germline, CDR1 is LGHNA, CDR2 YSLEER. CDR3 length equals 16 residues. The CDR3 bases are TGCGCCAGCAGCCAAGTGTTTGGGACAGGGGGCCATACGCAGTATTTT. This codes for CASSQVFGTGGHTQYF.

This clonotype turned up a few times. V gene TRBV2 combines with J gene TRBJ2-3; D not resolved. Trimming removed 7 bases from V and 0 bases from J, with 8 bases in between. Germline V gene data show CDR1 as SNHLY and CDR2 as FYNNEI. This CDR3 has 13 amino acids. In nucleotides, the CDR3 is TGTGCCAGCACTCAGCAGAGCACAGATACGCAGTATTTT. Encoded protein: CASTQQSTDTQYF.

V is TRBV27 and J is TRBJ2-7, with 8 bases that match TRBD1. This CDR3 region has 17 residues. Germline CDR1 is MNHEY and CDR2 is SMNVEV (reference sequence). J lost 2 bases, V lost 2 bases, and 11 bases had no gene match. The CDR3 sequence: CASSLGIWTGTTYEQYF. In nucleotides, the CDR3 is TGTGCCAGCAGTTTAGGGATATGGACAGGGACAACCTACGAGCAGTACTTC.

This clonotype was found once. The chain has TRBV21-1 and TRBJ1-3; the table's D call, TRBD1, was not checked against the DNA. TRBV21-1 is marked as a pseudogene. CDR3 length: 17 amino acids. This chain's CDR3 is CASSKTRPGHYFFPIYF. The CDR3 DNA is TGTGCCAGCAGCAAAACGCGACCGGGACATTATTTTTTTCCTATATATTTT.

This clonotype turned up a few times. This chain connects TRBV7-9 to TRBJ2-1; the match to TRBD2 covers 7 bases. J lost 9 bases, V lost 1 base, and 9 bases had no gene match. There are 15 residues in the CDR3. The V gene's germline CDR1 is SEHNR and CDR2 FQNEAQ (reference sequence). The CDR3 region is CASSLEPSGGGEQFF. For the CDR3, the DNA is TGTGCCAGCAGCTTAGAGCCTAGCGGCGGCGGTGAGCAGTTCTTC.

V usage is TRBV7-2 and J usage is TRBJ2-5; D not resolved. Germline-derived CDR1 and CDR2 are SGHTA and FQGNSA. The V end lost 5 bases, the J end lost 5 bases, and 9 bases lay between the germline ends. The CDR3 is 12 residues long. The CDR3 sequence: CASSHFAETQYF. The DNA of the CDR3 is TGTGCCAGCAGCCACTTCGCCGAGACCCAGTACTTC. Drawing the rest from reference TRBV7-2 and TRBJ2-5, the complete variable domain is GAGVSQSPSNKVTEKGKDVELRCDPISGHTALYWYRQSLGQGLEFLIYFQGNSAPDKSGLPSDRFSAERTGGSVSTLTIQRTQQEDSAVYLCASSHFAETQYFGPGTRLLVL.

Concerning this clonotype: A junction end diverges from the germline sequence, so it may reflect a read error. The chain has TRBV27 and TRBJ1-2; 8 nucleotides line up with TRBD1. CDR3 length: 16 residues. Germline assignment: CDR1 MNHEY and CDR2 SMNVEV (reference sequence). The CDR3 here is CVSSLSTGTGIYGYTF. The CDR3 coding sequence is TGTGTCAGCAGTTTATCGACCGGGACAGGCATTTATGGCTACACCTTC.